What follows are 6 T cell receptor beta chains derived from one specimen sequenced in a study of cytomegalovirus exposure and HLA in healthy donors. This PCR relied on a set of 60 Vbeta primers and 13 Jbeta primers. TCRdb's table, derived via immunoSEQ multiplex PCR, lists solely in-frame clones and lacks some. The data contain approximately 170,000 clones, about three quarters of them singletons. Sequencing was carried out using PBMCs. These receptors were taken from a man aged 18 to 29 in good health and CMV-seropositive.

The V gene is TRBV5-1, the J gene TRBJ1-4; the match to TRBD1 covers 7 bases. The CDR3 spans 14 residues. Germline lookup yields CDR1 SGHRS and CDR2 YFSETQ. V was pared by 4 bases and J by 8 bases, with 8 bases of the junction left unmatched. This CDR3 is CASSPDRLDEKLFF. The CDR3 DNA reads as TGCGCCAGCAGCCCGGACAGGCTAGACGAAAAACTGTTTTTT.

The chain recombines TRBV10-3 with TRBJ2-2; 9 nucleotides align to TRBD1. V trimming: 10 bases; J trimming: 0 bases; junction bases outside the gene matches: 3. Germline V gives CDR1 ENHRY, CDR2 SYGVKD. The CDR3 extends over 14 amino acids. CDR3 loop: CASRQGANTGELFF. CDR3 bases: TGTGCCAGCCGACAGGGGGCGAACACCGGGGAGCTGTTTTTT.

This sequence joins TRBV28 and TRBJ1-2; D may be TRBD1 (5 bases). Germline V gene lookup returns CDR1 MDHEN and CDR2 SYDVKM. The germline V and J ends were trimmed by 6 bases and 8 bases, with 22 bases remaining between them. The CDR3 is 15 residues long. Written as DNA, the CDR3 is TGTGCCAGCAGCCCATCTTCCCCTGGAGGGGACGGCTACACCTTC. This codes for CASSPSSPGGDGYTF.

The CDR3 is CASSAGLAGDHEQYV. The CDR3 DNA follows: TGTGCCAGCAGCGCCGGACTAGCGGGAGACCACGAGCAGTACGTC. The chain combines TRBV7-9 with TRBJ2-7, with 13 bases identical to TRBD2. This CDR3 has 15 amino acids. The V segment lost 5 bases and the J segment 5 bases; nucleotides outside the gene matches: 6. The germline V gene has CDR1 SEHNR and CDR2 FQNEAQ (reference sequence).

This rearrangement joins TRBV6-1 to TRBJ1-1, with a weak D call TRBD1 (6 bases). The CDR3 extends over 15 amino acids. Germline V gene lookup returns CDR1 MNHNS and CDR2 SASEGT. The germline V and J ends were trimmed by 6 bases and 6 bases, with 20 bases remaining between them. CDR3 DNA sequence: TGTGCCAGCAGCCGAAGAGGGGGGGCTAACGCTGAAGCTTTCTTT. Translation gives CASSRRGGANAEAFF.

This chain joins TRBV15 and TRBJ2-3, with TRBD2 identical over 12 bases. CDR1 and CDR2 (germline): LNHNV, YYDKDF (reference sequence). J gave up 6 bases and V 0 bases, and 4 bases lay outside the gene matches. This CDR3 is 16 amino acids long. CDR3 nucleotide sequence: TGTGCCACCAGCAGAGATCCTCTAGCGGGAGGGGATACGCAGTATTTT. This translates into CATSRDPLAGGDTQYF.